Each of the 22 T cell receptor beta chains below was sequenced from the same sample in a study of T cells after yellow fever vaccination. TCRdb independently ran MiXCR on the 5' RACE reads; one entry per CDR3 protein. The sample carries more than 300,000 distinct CDR3 sequences, about 11% recorded once. The sample consisted of CD4+ T cells sorted from PBMCs, taken 45 days after the yellow fever booster vaccination. The origin of the receptors is a man between 18 and 29 years old who received the YFV17D yellow fever vaccine.

This clonotype was recorded a few times. The J gene is TRBJ2-7, the V gene TRBV5-6, with 8 nucleotides matching TRBD1. Unmatched junction bases numbered 7, after V lost 4 bases and J lost 1 base. This CDR3 is 15 amino acids long. Germline CDR1 is SGHDT and CDR2 is YYEEEE. The CDR3 DNA reads as TGTGCCAGCAGCACCAGGGACAGGCCATCCTACGAGCAGTACGTC. Protein: CASSTRDRPSYEQYV.

The chain recombines TRBV5-6 with TRBJ1-5; D unresolved. Germline V gene sequence: CDR1 SGHDT, CDR2 YYEEEE. The CDR3 extends over 15 amino acids. Trimming removed 1 base from V and 4 bases from J, with 12 bases in between. The CDR3 reads CASSLRAWANQPQHF. The CDR3 DNA reads as TGTGCCAGCAGCTTGCGGGCGTGGGCGAATCAGCCCCAGCATTTT. Full variable domain (remainder filled in from reference TRBV5-6 and TRBJ1-5): DAGVTQSPTHLIKTRGQQVTLRCSPKSGHDTVSWYQQALGQGPQFIFQYYEEEERQRGNFPDRFSGHQFPNYSSELNVNALLLGDSALYLCASSLRAWANQPQHFGDGTRLSIL.

V is TRBV7-2 and J is TRBJ2-7, with TRBD1 identical over 10 bases. The CDR3 length is 19 residues. The germline V gene has CDR1 SGHTA and CDR2 FQGNSA. Trimming cost V 4 bases and J 3 bases; bases outside gene matches: 18. For the CDR3, the DNA is TGTGCCAGCAGCTCGCCCCAGGGAGCCTCCGGGACAGGGGACTACGAGCAGTACTTC. Encoded protein: CASSSPQGASGTGDYEQYF.

A few counts support this clonotype. The DNA for the CDR3 is TGTGCCAGCAGCCCTCAACCCGACGGTGATAATTCACCCCTCCACTTT. It is translated as CASSPQPDGDNSPLHF. The chain combines TRBV9 with TRBJ1-6; D is unresolved. The CDR3 covers 16 residues. V lost 4 bases and J lost 5, with 16 bases in between. In germline, CDR1 is SGDLS, CDR2 YYNGEE.

This clonotype was found a few times. The rearrangement joins TRBV5-1 to TRBJ1-4, with 9 bases that match TRBD1. This CDR3 comprises 14 residues. V was clipped by 3 bases and J by 7 bases; unmatched bases: 4. Germline CDR1 reads SGHRS; CDR2 reads YFSETQ. The DNA of the CDR3 is TGCGCCAGCAGCTACCCGGACAGGGGTGAAAAACTGTTTTTT. Protein: CASSYPDRGEKLFF. The full variable domain, completed using reference TRBV5-1 and TRBJ1-4, is KAGVTQTPRYLIKTRGQQVTLSCSPISGHRSVSWYQQTPGQGLQFLFEYFSETQRNKGNFPGRFSGRQFSNSRSEMNVSTLELGDSALYLCASSYPDRGEKLFFGSGTQLSVL.

The chain uses TRBV7-9 and TRBJ1-6; D is possibly TRBD1 (6 bases). CDR3 size: 15 residues. V dropped 5 bases and J dropped 8 bases, with 16 bases sitting between them. The germline gives CDR1 SEHNR, CDR2 FQNEAQ (reference sequence). DNA for the CDR3: TGTGCCAGCAGCCCTAGGGGGGGCCTGCATTCACCCCTCCACTTT. Its translation: CASSPRGGLHSPLHF.

This clonotype was counted between two and nine times. The V and J genes are TRBV6-5 and TRBJ2-5, with D perhaps given as TRBD1 or TRBD2 (5 bases each). V lost 7 bases to trimming and J lost 5 bases, with 20 bases between them. The CDR3 is made up of 15 amino acids. Germline V gene lookup returns CDR1 MNHEY and CDR2 SVGAGI. CDR3 residues: CASTPDWGSRETQYF. The CDR3 nucleotides are TGTGCCAGCACCCCAGACTGGGGGTCCCGGGAGACCCAGTACTTC.

The chain combines TRBV2 with TRBJ1-4, with D possibly matching TRBD1 (5 bases). The V gene lost 4 bases and the J gene lost 3 bases, with 9 bases spanning the gap. The CDR3 loop spans 14 amino acids. Germline CDR1 SNHLY, CDR2 FYNNEI. The DNA of the CDR3 is TGTGCCAGCAGTGCGGGACGGCCTAATGAAAAACTGTTTTTT. Residues: CASSAGRPNEKLFF.

J is TRBJ2-1 and V is TRBV4-1; weak D call: TRBD2 (6 bases). Trimming removed 1 base from V and 3 bases from J, with 16 bases in between. Per germline, CDR1 MGHRA and CDR2 YSYEKL. The CDR3 consists of 17 residues. The CDR3 bases are TGCGCCAGCAGCCAAGGTGGCGCGGGGCCGCTCTACAATGAGCAGTTCTTC. Protein sequence: CASSQGGAGPLYNEQFF.

The V gene is TRBV25-1, the J gene TRBJ1-2, with D unclear. Trimming cost V 4 bases and J 4 bases, with 10 bases left between them. CDR1 is MGHDK and CDR2 is SYGVNS in the germline V gene. The CDR3 is 13 amino acids. The CDR3 region is CASSVQASYGYTF. In DNA, the CDR3 is TGTGCCAGCAGTGTCCAGGCCAGCTATGGCTACACCTTC.

The gene calls are TRBV6-5 and TRBJ2-7, with 8 nucleotides matching TRBD1. CDR1 and CDR2 from the germline V gene are MNHEY and SVGAGI. Trimming cost V 0 bases and J 4 bases; bases outside gene matches: 8. CDR3 length equals 16 residues. The CDR3 DNA reads as TGTGCCAGCAGTTACTCTTACTCAGGGGGCGGGTACGAGCAGTACTTC. Amino acids: CASSYSYSGGGYEQYF.

This chain connects TRBV5-4 to TRBJ2-6, with a tentative D call TRBD1 (6 bases). V was cut by 2 bases and J by 0 bases, with 24 bases left in between. The CDR3 contains 21 residues. Germline V gene sequence: CDR1 SGHNT, CDR2 YYREEE (reference sequence). CDR3 nucleotide sequence: TGTGCCAGCAGCTTCCTTGCGTTTTGGGGACAAGAATACTCTGGGGCCAACGTCCTGACTTTC. This sequence encodes CASSFLAFWGQEYSGANVLTF.

The gene calls are TRBV28 and TRBJ1-2; no definite D call. The CDR3 runs 13 residues. V was clipped by 3 bases and J by 6 bases, with 11 bases between them. The germline V gene has CDR1 MDHEN and CDR2 SYDVKM. CDR3 in amino acids: CASSLYPKDGYTF. DNA of the CDR3: TGTGCCAGCAGTTTGTACCCCAAAGATGGCTACACCTTC.

The chain couples TRBV2 to TRBJ1-2; D might be TRBD1 (6 bases). V lost 0 bases and J 4 bases, leaving 12 bases between the germline ends. Germline V lookup: CDR1 SNHLY, CDR2 FYNNEI. The CDR3 spans 15 residues. The CDR3, as DNA: TGTGCCAGCAGTGAAGCGTCCGGACAGATCTATGGCTACACCTTC. It specifies CASSEASGQIYGYTF.

V usage is TRBV3-1 and J usage is TRBJ2-1; 7 bases line up with TRBD1. The CDR3 totals 15 residues. Germline V lookup: CDR1 LGHDT, CDR2 YNNKEL (reference sequence). J lost 7 bases, V lost 1 base, and 7 bases had no gene match. CDR3 DNA sequence: TGTGCCAGCAGCCAAGGCCGCAGGGGGATGAATGAGCAGTTCTTC. Translation gives CASSQGRRGMNEQFF.

This clonotype was recorded many times. The rearrangement uses TRBV10-2 and TRBJ2-3; either TRBD1 or TRBD2 may supply D (5 bases each). Deletions cut 3 bases from V and 1 base from J, with 14 bases between. This CDR3 contains 16 residues. The germline gives CDR1 WSHSY, CDR2 SAAADI. CDR3 DNA: TGCGCCAGCAGTGATTCGGGACCACCTCGCACAGATACGCAGTATTTT. This codes for CASSDSGPPRTDTQYF.

In its sample, this clonotype was seen a few times. This chain uses TRBV4-1 with TRBJ1-5, with D unresolved. Germline V gene lookup returns CDR1 MGHRA and CDR2 YSYEKL. The germline V and J ends were trimmed by 3 bases and 6 bases, with 12 bases remaining between them. This CDR3 spans 14 amino acids. The CDR3 region is CASSQRIGGQPQHF. The DNA for the CDR3 is TGCGCCAGCAGCCAGAGAATAGGTGGTCAGCCCCAGCATTTT.

V and J are TRBV6-1 and TRBJ1-5; maybe TRBD1 (5 bases). This CDR3 spans 13 amino acids. Germline loops: CDR1 MNHNS, CDR2 SASEGT. The V and J ends lost 6 bases and 5 bases respectively, with 11 bases between them. The CDR3 nucleotides read TGTGCCAGCAGATACGGGGGGGATCAGCCCCAGCATTTT. This gives the protein CASRYGGDQPQHF.

This clonotype was counted a few times. The rearrangement uses TRBV4-3 and TRBJ1-4; tentatively, D is TRBD1 (5 bases). Trimming cost V 3 bases and J 3 bases, with 14 bases left between them. The length of the CDR3 is 16 residues. Germline-derived CDR1 and CDR2 are LGHNA and YSLEER. CDR3 bases: TGCGCCAGCAGCCACAAGGAAGGGGCAGCTAATGAAAAACTGTTTTTT. Amino acid sequence: CASSHKEGAANEKLFF.

This clonotype was detected many times. The rearrangement joins TRBV6-2 or TRBV6-3 to TRBJ1-1; 7 nucleotides align to TRBD1. With V trimmed by 8 bases and J by 4 bases, 7 bases remained unmatched. This CDR3 is built from 13 residues. In germline, CDR1 is MNHEY, CDR2 SVGEGT. The CDR3 nucleotides are TGTGCCAGCGCTTTACAGGGGCTCACTGAAGCTTTCTTT. It is translated as CASALQGLTEAFF.

This sequence joins TRBV12-3 or TRBV12-4 and TRBJ1-2; tentative D call: TRBD1 (5 bases). The CDR3 consists of 12 residues. V lost 6 bases, J lost 3 bases, and 8 bases lay in between. The CDR3 is CASRDTYYGYTF. The CDR3 DNA sequence: TGTGCCAGCAGGGACACTTACTATGGCTACACCTTC.

Ten or more counts support this clonotype. This sequence joins TRBV6-6 and TRBJ1-5; D gene unclear. V was trimmed by 7 bases and J by 5 bases, leaving 15 bases between them. The CDR3 consists of 14 residues. Per germline, CDR1 MNHNY and CDR2 SVGAGI (reference sequence). CDR3 residues: CASTPRAGDQPQHF. The CDR3 DNA reads TGTGCCAGCACCCCGAGGGCAGGAGATCAGCCCCAGCATTTT.